The clone carrying this TCR beta chain was counted at least ten times. A single record per CDR3 protein comes from TCRdb applying MiXCR to the RT-PCR reads. The sample lists about 680,000 distinct CDR3 sequences, 11% to 15% seen once, with roughly 3.6% in the top ten. Germline V gene sequence: CDR1 DFQATT, CDR2 SNEGSKA (reference sequence). Trimming stripped 0 bases from V and 6 bases from J, with 24 bases between. CDR3 length: 18 amino acids. The clonotype comes from a female donor in good health, serving as a healthy control. Sample: memory CD4+ T cells from blood. The genes are TRBV20-1 and TRBJ1-5; D remains unclear. In DNA, the CDR3 is TGCAGTGCTAGAGACTCTCATTCTGGAGGCGTGGGGTTTCAGCCCCAGCATTTT. As protein: CSARDSHSGGVGFQPQHF.